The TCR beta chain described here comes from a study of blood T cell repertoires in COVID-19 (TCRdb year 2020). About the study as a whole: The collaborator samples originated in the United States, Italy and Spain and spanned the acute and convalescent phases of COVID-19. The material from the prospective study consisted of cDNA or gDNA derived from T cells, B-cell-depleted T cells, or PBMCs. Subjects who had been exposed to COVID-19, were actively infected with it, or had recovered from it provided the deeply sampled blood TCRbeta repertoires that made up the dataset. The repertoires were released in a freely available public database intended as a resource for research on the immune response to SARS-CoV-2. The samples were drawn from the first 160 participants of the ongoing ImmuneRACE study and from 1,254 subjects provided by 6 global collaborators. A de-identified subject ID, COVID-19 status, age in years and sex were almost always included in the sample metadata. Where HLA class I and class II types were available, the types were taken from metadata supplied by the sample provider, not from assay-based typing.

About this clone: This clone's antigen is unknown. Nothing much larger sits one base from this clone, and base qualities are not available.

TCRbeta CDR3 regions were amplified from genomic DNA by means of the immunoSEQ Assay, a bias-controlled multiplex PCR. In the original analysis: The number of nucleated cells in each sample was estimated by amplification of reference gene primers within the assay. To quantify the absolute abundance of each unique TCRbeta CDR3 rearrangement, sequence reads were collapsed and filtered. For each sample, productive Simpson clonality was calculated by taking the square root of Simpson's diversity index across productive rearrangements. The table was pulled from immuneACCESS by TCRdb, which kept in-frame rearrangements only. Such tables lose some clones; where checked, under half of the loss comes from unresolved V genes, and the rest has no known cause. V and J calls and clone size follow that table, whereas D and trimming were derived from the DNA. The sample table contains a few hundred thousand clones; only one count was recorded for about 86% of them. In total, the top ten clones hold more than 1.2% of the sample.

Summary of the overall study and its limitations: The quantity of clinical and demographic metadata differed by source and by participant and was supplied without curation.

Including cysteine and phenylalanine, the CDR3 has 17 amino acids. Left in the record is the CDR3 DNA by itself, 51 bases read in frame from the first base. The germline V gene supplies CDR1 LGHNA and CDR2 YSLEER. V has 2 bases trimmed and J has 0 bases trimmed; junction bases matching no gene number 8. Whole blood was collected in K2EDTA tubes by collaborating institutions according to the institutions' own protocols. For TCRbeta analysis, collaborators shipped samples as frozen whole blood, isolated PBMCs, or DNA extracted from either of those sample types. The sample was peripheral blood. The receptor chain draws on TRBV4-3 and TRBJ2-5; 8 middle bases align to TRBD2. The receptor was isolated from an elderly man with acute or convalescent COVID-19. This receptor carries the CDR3 CASSQQHTGGYQETQYF. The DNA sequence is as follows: TGCGCCAGCAGCCAACAGCATACGGGGGGGTACCAAGAGACCCAGTACTTC.